The source of this T cell receptor beta chain is a study of cytomegalovirus exposure and HLA in healthy donors. Overall study results and limits: Immune exposure information available was restricted to CMV serostatus. More than 15,000 TCR beta sequences were associated with HLA alleles at 0.05 false discovery rate in a later analysis.

Germline V gives CDR1 KGHSH, CDR2 LQKENI. This CDR3 has 14 amino acids. In the case of this clone: Its antigen is as yet unknown.

Both 60 Vbeta primers and 13 Jbeta primers went into the PCR. This table comes from immunoSEQ multiplex PCR, and its TCRdb copy is limited to in-frame clones, with some not included. The table lists under 170,000 clones, about four fifths of them singletons. This TCR derives from a man in his fifties or sixties in good health and CMV-seropositive. The sample taken for sequencing was PBMCs. J is TRBJ2-5 and V is TRBV18; D remains ambiguous. The DNA matches TRBJ2-7 better at its end, which makes the J call doubtful. In DNA, the CDR3 is TGTGCCAGCTCACCAACAGTGAGCTCCTACGAGCAGTACTTC. It encodes CASSPTVSSYEQYF.